These 15 T cell receptor beta chains share one sample of origin, sequenced in a study of blood T cells in healthy people across ages. It was with a sample-barcoded 5' primer and a J-beta primer mix that a second PCR of roughly 7 to 12 cycles was run. TCRdb passed the 5' RACE reads through MiXCR, listing each CDR3 protein once. Of more than 800,000 distinct CDR3 sequences listed, less than 35% were seen once; the top ten hold about 18%. Source material: blood. The receptors were gathered from a woman of 80 years or more in good health.

About this clonotype itself: This may be a read error, as it is one base from a much larger clone. The rearrangement uses TRBV20-1 and TRBJ2-1; D remains ambiguous. V was shortened by 6 bases and J by 6 bases, with 15 bases between the two germline ends. The CDR3 sequence is 13 residues long. Germline V gene lookup returns CDR1 DFQATT and CDR2 SNEGSKA (reference sequence). The CDR3 DNA is TGCAGTGCCTCTAGTGCCTACGGCAATGAGCAGTTCTTC. This gives the protein CSASSAYGNEQFF.

The sample holds many counts of this clonotype. The gene calls are TRBV27 and TRBJ1-1, with D tentatively TRBD1 (6 bases). The germline V gene has CDR1 MNHEY and CDR2 SMNVEV (reference sequence). CDR3 size: 14 residues. The V and J ends lost 7 bases and 4 bases respectively, with 16 bases between them. CDR3 sequence reads: CASIAQGGSTEAFF. The DNA of the CDR3 is TGTGCCAGCATCGCACAGGGAGGAAGCACTGAAGCTTTCTTT.

This clonotype was recorded a few times. A much larger clone lies one base from this, so it may be a read error. J is TRBJ2-5 and V is TRBV6-2 or TRBV6-3; the D gene is possibly TRBD2 (6 bases). In germline, CDR1 is MNHEY, CDR2 SVGEGT. This CDR3 spans 15 amino acids. CDR3 nucleotides: TGTGTCAGCAGCCCGTCGGGACTGTTAGGAGAGACCCAGTACTTC. Amino acid sequence: CVSSPSGLLGETQYF.

The CDR3 here is CASTRGTETQYF. Here the CDR3 DNA reads TGTGCCAGCACAAGGGGAACGGAGACCCAGTACTTC. This sequence joins TRBV28 and TRBJ2-5, with D possibly TRBD1 on 5 matching bases. Germline V gene data show CDR1 as MDHEN and CDR2 as SYDVKM. This CDR3 is built from 12 residues. The ends were cut back, 7 bases at V and 5 bases at J, with 11 bases in the middle.

This rearrangement joins TRBV4-3 to TRBJ1-2; possible D gene TRBD1, 5 bases. Germline values: CDR1 LGHNA, CDR2 YSLEER. The V gene lost 4 bases and the J gene lost 6 bases, with 18 bases spanning the gap. This CDR3 has 15 residues. The CDR3 here is CASSLNVWGEDGYTF. The CDR3 DNA is TGCGCCAGCAGCCTAAATGTATGGGGGGAAGATGGCTACACCTTC.

The chain recombines TRBV20-1 with TRBJ1-2; TRBD1 matches 12 bases. Germline V gives CDR1 DFQATT, CDR2 SNEGSKA (reference sequence). V shed 6 bases, J shed 8 bases, and the junction held 10 bases outside the gene matches. This CDR3 region has 14 residues. In DNA form, the CDR3 reads TGCAGTGCCGAGGGACAGGGGGCGAGTTTGGGCTACACCTTC. Its protein product is CSAEGQGASLGYTF.

The table lists this clonotype with many counts. The gene calls are TRBV5-1 and TRBJ2-3; D uncertain. This CDR3 comprises 14 residues. V lost 0 bases and J 4 bases, leaving 9 bases between the germline ends. Germline values: CDR1 SGHRS, CDR2 YFSETQ. CDR3 sequence reads: CASSLVPVPDTQYF. For the CDR3, the DNA is TGCGCCAGCAGCTTGGTACCAGTCCCAGATACGCAGTATTTT.

This clonotype was seen many times. CDR3 in DNA: TGTGCCAGCAGCCCCCCCAGGGGGAGAGAGACCCAGTACTTC. As protein: CASSPPRGRETQYF. V gene TRBV12-3 or TRBV12-4 combines with J gene TRBJ2-5; 7 positions match TRBD1. V was pared by 6 bases and J by 4 bases, with 8 bases of the junction left unmatched. This CDR3 comprises 14 residues.

This chain connects TRBV20-1 to TRBJ1-1, with D possibly TRBD1 on 6 matching bases. V was clipped by 0 bases and J by 4 bases, with 15 bases between them. In germline, CDR1 is DFQATT, CDR2 SNEGSKA (reference sequence). This CDR3 comprises 15 residues. CDR3 in DNA: TGCAGTGCTAGAGATTATCAGGGGACGGCCACTGAAGCTTTCTTT. This sequence encodes CSARDYQGTATEAFF.

The chain couples TRBV6-5 to TRBJ1-3; the match to TRBD1 covers 7 bases. Trimming removed 0 bases from V and 4 bases from J; junction bases left unmatched: 6. Germline V CDR1 and CDR2: MNHEY, SVGAGI. This CDR3 contains 16 residues. The CDR3 DNA reads TGTGCCAGCAGTTACTCGGGGCAGGGGGTGGGAAACACCATATATTTT. Protein product: CASSYSGQGVGNTIYF.

At least ten counts were recorded for this clonotype. V and J are TRBV20-1 and TRBJ2-5; perhaps D is TRBD1 or TRBD2 (6 bases each). The germline V gene encodes CDR1 DFQATT and CDR2 SNEGSKA (reference sequence). V was cut by 5 bases and J by 5 bases, with 15 bases left in between. This CDR3 spans 13 amino acids. This CDR3 reads CSAGVGGRETQYF. In DNA, the CDR3 is TGCAGTGCTGGGGTGGGGGGCCGGGAGACCCAGTACTTC.

A single count supports this clonotype. J is TRBJ2-3 and V is TRBV6-5; D remains ambiguous. CDR3 size: 19 residues. Germline V CDR1 and CDR2: MNHEY, SVGAGI. Trimming stripped 0 bases from V and 11 bases from J, with 30 bases between. The DNA of the CDR3 is TGTGCCAGCAGTTACTCGACGAGGATTAAGGGCGTACCGGATCTCGGGCAGTATTTT. This translates into CASSYSTRIKGVPDLGQYF.

V is TRBV7-9 and J is TRBJ2-7, with D maybe TRBD1 (5 bases). From germline, CDR1 is SEHNR and CDR2 FQNEAQ (reference sequence). The CDR3 extends over 16 amino acids. V dropped 5 bases and J dropped 0 bases, with 17 bases sitting between them. Here the CDR3 reads CASSPKQGWGSYEQYF. CDR3 nucleotide sequence: TGTGCCAGCAGCCCGAAGCAGGGTTGGGGCTCCTACGAGCAGTACTTC.

This clonotype was counted ten times or more. V gene TRBV4-3 combines with J gene TRBJ2-6; D unclear. Trimming left V 3 bases short and J 0 bases short, with 6 bases between. CDR3 size: 15 residues. Germline values: CDR1 LGHNA, CDR2 YSLEER. In DNA form, the CDR3 reads TGCGCCAGCAGCCACCAGGCCTCTGGGGCCAACGTCCTGACTTTC. Translating it yields CASSHQASGANVLTF.

This clonotype appeared many times. The chain recombines TRBV20-1 with TRBJ2-3; perhaps TRBD1 as D (5 bases). Germline V gene sequence: CDR1 DFQATT, CDR2 SNEGSKA (reference sequence). This CDR3 spans 15 amino acids. The V gene lost 5 bases and the J gene lost 10 bases, with 25 bases spanning the gap. The CDR3 protein is CSALADSPQAKAQYF. CDR3 DNA sequence: TGCAGTGCTCTCGCCGACAGCCCCCAGGCGAAGGCGCAGTATTTT.